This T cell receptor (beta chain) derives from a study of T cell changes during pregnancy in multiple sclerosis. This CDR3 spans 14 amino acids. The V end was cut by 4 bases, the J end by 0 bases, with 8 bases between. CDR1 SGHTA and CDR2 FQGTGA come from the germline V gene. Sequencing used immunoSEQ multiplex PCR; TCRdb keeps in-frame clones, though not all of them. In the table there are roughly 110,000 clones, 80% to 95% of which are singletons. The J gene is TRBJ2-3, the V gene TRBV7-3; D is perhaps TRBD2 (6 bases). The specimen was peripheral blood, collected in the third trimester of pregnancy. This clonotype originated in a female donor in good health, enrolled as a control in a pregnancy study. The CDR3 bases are TGTGCCAGCAGCTCGCGGGGTAGCACAGATACGCAGTATTTT. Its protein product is CASSSRGSTDTQYF.